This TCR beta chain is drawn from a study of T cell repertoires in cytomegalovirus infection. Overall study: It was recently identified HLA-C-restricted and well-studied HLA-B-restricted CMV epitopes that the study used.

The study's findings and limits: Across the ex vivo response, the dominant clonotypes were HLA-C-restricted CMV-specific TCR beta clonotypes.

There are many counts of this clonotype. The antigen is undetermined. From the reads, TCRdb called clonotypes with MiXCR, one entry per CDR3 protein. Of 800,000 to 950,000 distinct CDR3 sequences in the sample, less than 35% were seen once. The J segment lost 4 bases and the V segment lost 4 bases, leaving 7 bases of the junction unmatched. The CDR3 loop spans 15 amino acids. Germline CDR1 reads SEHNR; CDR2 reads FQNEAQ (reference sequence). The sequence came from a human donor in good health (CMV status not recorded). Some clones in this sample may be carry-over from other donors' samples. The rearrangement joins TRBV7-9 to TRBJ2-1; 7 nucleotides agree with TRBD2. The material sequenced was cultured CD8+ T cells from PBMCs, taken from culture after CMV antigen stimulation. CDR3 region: CASSSGLGLYNEQFF. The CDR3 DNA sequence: TGTGCCAGCAGCTCCGGACTAGGACTTTACAATGAGCAGTTCTTC.